Reported below is one T cell receptor (beta chain). Its specificity is unknown. Germline V gives CDR1 MNHNS, CDR2 SASEGT. CDR3 length equals 12 residues. Between the trimmed V and J ends, which lost 4 bases and 5 bases, there was a span of 9 bases. This entry is derived from a study of cytomegalovirus exposure and HLA in healthy donors. The study's findings and limits: TRBV6-2, TRBV6-3 and other indistinguishable V segments were excluded. Association of a missense DCLRE1C variant with TCR beta V- and J-gene trimming was reported in a later analysis. For cytomegalovirus status, the classifier reportedly gave diagnoses with high specificity and sensitivity.

Primers for the PCR totalled 60 Vbeta and 13 Jbeta. The table came from immunoSEQ multiplex PCR; TCRdb's copy has only in-frame clones and leaves some out. The sample has 170,000 or so clones. The chain joins TRBV6-1 to TRBJ2-7, with D perhaps matching TRBD2 (6 bases). Sequencing was performed on PBMCs. This receptor was taken from a man aged 30 to 39 in good health and CMV-seronegative. The CDR3, as DNA: TGTGCCAGCAGTGTTAGCGGCAACGAGCAGTACTTC. Translated: CASSVSGNEQYF.